The clone carrying this T cell receptor beta chain has only a few counts. What it recognizes is unknown. The source of the sample is a study of post-analysis software for immune sequencing data. CDR1 and CDR2 from the germline V gene are SGHKS and YYEKEE (reference sequence). The CDR3 runs 13 residues. Notes on the study in general: When patients were compared with controls, 4 or 5 TRBV segments were more frequent, TRBV5-6, TRBV5-1 and TRBV20-1 among them.

Unique-molecular-identifier-tagged TCR beta cDNA libraries were used. TCRdb passed the PCR reads through MiXCR, listing each CDR3 protein once. This table holds fewer than 700,000 distinct CDR3 sequences, about 44% found once. Sequences were obtained from blood. The chain has TRBV5-5 and TRBJ2-4, with a weak D call TRBD1 (6 bases). The DNA end is more similar to TRBJ2-7, so the J call may be wrong. The source of this sequence is a girl aged 5 to 17 with multiple sclerosis. CDR3 nucleotide sequence: TGTGCCAGCAGCTATACACAGGGACACGAGCAGTACTTC. Protein sequence: CASSYTQGHEQYF.